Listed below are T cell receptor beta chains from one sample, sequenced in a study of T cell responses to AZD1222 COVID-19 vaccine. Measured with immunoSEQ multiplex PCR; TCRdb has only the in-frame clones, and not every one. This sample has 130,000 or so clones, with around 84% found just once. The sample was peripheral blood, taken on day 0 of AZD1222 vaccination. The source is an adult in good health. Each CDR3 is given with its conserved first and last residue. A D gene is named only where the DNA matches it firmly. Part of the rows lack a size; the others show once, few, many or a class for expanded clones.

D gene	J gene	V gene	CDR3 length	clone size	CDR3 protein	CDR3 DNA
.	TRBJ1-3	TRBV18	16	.	CASSPPSGTSGNTIYF	TGTGCCAGCTCACCACCCTCCGGGACCTCTGGAAACACCATATATTTT
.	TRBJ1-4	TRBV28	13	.	CASSFFENEKLFF	TGTGCCAGCAGTTTTTTTGAAAATGAAAAACTGTTTTTT
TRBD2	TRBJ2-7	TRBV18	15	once	CASSPGWREGREQYF	TGTGCCAGCTCACCGGGATGGCGGGAGGGCCGCGAGCAGTACTTC
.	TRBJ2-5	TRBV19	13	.	CASSEGRRETQYF	TGTGCCAGTAGTGAGGGGCGTAGAGAGACCCAGTACTTC
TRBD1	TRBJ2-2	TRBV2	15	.	CASRVQGAGTGELFF	TGTGCCAGCAGGGTACAGGGGGCCGGCACCGGGGAGCTGTTTTTT
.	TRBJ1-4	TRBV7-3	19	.	CASSFRALRGKRTNEKLFF	TGTGCCAGCAGCTTCCGCGCCCTGCGCGGGAAAAGGACTAATGAAAAACTGTTTTTT
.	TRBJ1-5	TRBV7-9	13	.	CASSSSGVQPQHF	TGTGCCAGCAGCTCATCAGGGGTTCAGCCCCAGCATTTT
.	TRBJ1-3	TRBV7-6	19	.	CASSRNPPRGRHLGNTIYF	TGTGCCAGCAGCCGTAACCCACCGAGGGGACGGCACCTGGGAAACACCATATATTTT
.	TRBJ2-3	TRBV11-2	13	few	CASSLPRTGTWYF	TGTGCCAGCAGCTTACCACGGACCGGGACATGGTATTTT
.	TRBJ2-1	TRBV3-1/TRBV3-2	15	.	CASSQTGGGYNEQFF	TGTGCCAGCAGCCAAACCGGCGGCGGATACAATGAGCAGTTCTTC
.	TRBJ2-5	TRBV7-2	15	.	CASSLVSSVRETQYF	TGTGCCAGCAGCTTAGTTTCTAGCGTAAGGGAGACCCAGTACTTC
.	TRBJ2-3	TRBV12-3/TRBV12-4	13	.	CASSLSRGDTQYF	TGTGCCAGCAGTTTATCACGTGGAGATACGCAGTATTTT
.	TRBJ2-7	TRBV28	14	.	CASSLGGQSYEQYF	TGTGCCAGCAGTCTCGGGGGGCAATCCTACGAGCAGTACTTC
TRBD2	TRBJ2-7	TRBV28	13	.	CASIAGGTDEQYF	TGTGCCAGCATAGCGGGAGGAACGGACGAGCAGTACTTC
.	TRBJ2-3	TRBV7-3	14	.	CASSARDRTDTQYF	TGTGCCAGCAGCGCCCGGGACCGCACAGATACGCAGTATTTT
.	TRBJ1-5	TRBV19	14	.	CASSRGRDNQPQHF	TGTGCCAGTAGTAGGGGACGGGACAATCAGCCCCAGCATTTT
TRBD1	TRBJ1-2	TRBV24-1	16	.	CATSDTTGTGFYGYTF	TGTGCCACCAGTGATACAACCGGGACAGGGTTCTATGGCTACACCTTC
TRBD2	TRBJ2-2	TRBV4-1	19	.	CASSQSRLRLAGHTGELFF	TGCGCCAGCAGCCAATCGCGGCTTCGCCTAGCGGGGCATACCGGGGAGCTGTTTTTT
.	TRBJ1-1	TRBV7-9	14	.	CASSLQAGNTEAFF	TGTGCCAGCAGCTTACAGGCCGGGAACACTGAAGCTTTCTTT
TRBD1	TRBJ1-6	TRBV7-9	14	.	CASLRDRGSSPLHF	TGTGCCAGCCTCCGGGACAGGGGATCTTCACCCCTCCACTTT
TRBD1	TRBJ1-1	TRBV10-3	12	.	CAIQGGGTEAFF	TGTGCCATCCAGGGGGGCGGCACTGAAGCTTTCTTT
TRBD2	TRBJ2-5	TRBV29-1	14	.	CSVEGVAGQETQYF	TGCAGCGTTGAGGGAGTAGCGGGCCAAGAGACCCAGTACTTC
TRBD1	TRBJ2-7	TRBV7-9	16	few	CASSLAPGQGWLEQYF	TGTGCCAGCAGCTTAGCACCGGGACAGGGGTGGCTCGAGCAGTACTTC
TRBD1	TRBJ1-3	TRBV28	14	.	CASSPGGVGNTIYF	TGTGCCAGCAGCCCAGGGGGCGTCGGAAACACCATATATTTT
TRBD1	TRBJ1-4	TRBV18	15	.	CASSPPRTGREKLFF	TGTGCCAGCTCACCACCGAGGACAGGGAGGGAAAAACTGTTTTTT
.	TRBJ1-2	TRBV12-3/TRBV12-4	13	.	CASSYIRGYGYTF	TGTGCCAGCAGTTACATCAGGGGCTATGGCTACACCTTC
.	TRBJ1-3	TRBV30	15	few	CAWAGPPNSGNTIYF	TGTGCCTGGGCGGGCCCCCCAAACTCTGGAAACACCATATATTTT
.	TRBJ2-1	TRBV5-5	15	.	CASSTAGSGRNEQFF	TGTGCCAGCAGCACCGCAGGGAGCGGACGCAATGAGCAGTTCTTC
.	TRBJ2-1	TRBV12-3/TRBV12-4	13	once	CASRSGRSGEQFF	TGTGCCAGCAGGTCCGGACGGTCCGGGGAGCAGTTCTTC
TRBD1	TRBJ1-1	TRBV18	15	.	CASSLGGKGATEAFF	TGTGCCAGCTCACTTGGAGGGAAGGGGGCCACTGAAGCTTTCTTT
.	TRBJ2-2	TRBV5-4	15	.	CASSPKSGETGELFF	TGTGCCAGCAGCCCAAAATCCGGGGAGACCGGGGAGCTGTTTTTT
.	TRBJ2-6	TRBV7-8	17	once	CASSLWGVGSGANVLTF	TGTGCCAGCAGCTTATGGGGGGTCGGTTCTGGGGCCAACGTCCTGACTTTC
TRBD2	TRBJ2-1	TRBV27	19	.	CASSLGGGLAGGSYNEQFF	TGTGCCAGCAGTTTGGGGGGAGGGCTAGCGGGAGGTTCCTACAATGAGCAGTTCTTC
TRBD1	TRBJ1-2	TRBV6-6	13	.	CASSYEGQYGYTF	TGTGCCAGCAGTTACGAGGGACAGTATGGCTACACCTTC
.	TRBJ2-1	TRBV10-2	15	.	CASLETGFFSAEQFF	TGCGCCAGTCTTGAGACAGGTTTTTTCTCGGCTGAGCAGTTCTTC
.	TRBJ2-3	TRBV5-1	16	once	CASSFSWASGTDTQYF	TGCGCCAGCAGCTTTTCTTGGGCTAGCGGCACAGATACGCAGTATTTT
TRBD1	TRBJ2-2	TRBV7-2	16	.	CASSLAPGQIPGELFF	TGTGCCAGCAGCTTAGCCCCGGGACAGATCCCCGGGGAGCTGTTTTTT
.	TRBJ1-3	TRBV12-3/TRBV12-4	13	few	CASSLNSGNTIYF	TGTGCCAGCAGTCTAAACTCTGGAAACACCATATATTTT
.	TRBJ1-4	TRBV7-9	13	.	CASSLGAGEKLFF	TGTGCCAGCAGTCTCGGTGCTGGTGAAAAACTGTTTTTT
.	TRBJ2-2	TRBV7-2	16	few	CASSLAVAGQGGELFF	TGTGCCAGCAGCTTAGCCGTGGCAGGGCAGGGCGGGGAGCTGTTTTTT
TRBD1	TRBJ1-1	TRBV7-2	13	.	CASSLRDRAEAFF	TGTGCCAGCAGCTTACGGGACAGGGCTGAAGCTTTCTTT
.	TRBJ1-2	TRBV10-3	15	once	CAISPMGGANYGYTF	TGTGCCATCAGCCCAATGGGGGGCGCCAACTATGGCTACACCTTC
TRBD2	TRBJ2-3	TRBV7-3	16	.	CASSTIAGGPTDTQYF	TGTGCCAGCAGCACTATAGCGGGGGGGCCGACAGATACGCAGTATTTT
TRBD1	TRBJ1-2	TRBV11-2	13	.	CASSLGQGQGYTF	TGTGCCAGCAGCTTAGGACAGGGCCAGGGCTACACCTTC
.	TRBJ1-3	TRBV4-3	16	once	CASSQDQSGTGNTIYF	TGCGCCAGCAGCCAAGATCAGAGCGGAACTGGAAACACCATATATTTT
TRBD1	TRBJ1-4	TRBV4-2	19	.	CASSQTQGGATGFNEKLFF	TGTGCCAGCAGCCAAACGCAAGGGGGCGCCACAGGCTTTAATGAAAAACTGTTTTTT
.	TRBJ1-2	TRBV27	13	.	CASSLSPDDGYTF	TGTGCCAGCAGTTTATCTCCGGATGATGGCTACACCTTC
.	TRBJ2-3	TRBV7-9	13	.	CASSSTGIDTQYF	TGTGCCAGCAGCTCGACAGGAATCGATACGCAGTATTTT
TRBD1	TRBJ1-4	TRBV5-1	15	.	CASSWTGMVNEKLFF	TGCGCCAGCAGCTGGACAGGGATGGTAAATGAAAAACTGTTTTTT
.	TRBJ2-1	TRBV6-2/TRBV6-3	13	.	CASSGSSYNEQFF	TGTGCCAGCAGTGGGAGCTCCTACAATGAGCAGTTCTTC
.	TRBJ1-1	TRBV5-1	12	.	CASRSTNTEAFF	TGCGCCAGCAGATCCACTAACACTGAAGCTTTCTTT
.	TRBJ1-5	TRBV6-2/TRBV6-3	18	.	CASSTRPGDQPGNQPQHF	TGTGCCAGCAGCACTCGCCCCGGGGACCAGCCGGGCAATCAGCCCCAGCATTTT
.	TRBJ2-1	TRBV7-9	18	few	CASSSLGAGLQTYNEQFF	TGTGCCAGCAGCTCTCTCGGGGCTGGACTACAGACCTACAATGAGCAGTTCTTC
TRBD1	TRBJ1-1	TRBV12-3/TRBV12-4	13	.	CASLTGGVTEAFF	TGTGCCAGCCTGACAGGGGGCGTCACTGAAGCTTTCTTT
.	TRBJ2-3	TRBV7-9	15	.	CASSNPGKGTDTQYF	TGTGCCAGCAGCAACCCAGGGAAAGGGACAGATACGCAGTATTTT
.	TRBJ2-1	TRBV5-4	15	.	CASTRTVSPSNEQFF	TGTGCCAGCACCCGGACAGTTTCCCCCTCCAATGAGCAGTTCTTC
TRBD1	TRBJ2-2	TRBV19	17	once	CASSMQVTGADTGELFF	TGTGCCAGTAGTATGCAGGTGACAGGGGCGGACACCGGGGAGCTGTTTTTT
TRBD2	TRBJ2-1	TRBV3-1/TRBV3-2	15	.	CASSLTSVPNNEQFF	TGTGCCAGCAGCCTTACTAGCGTACCTAACAATGAGCAGTTCTTC
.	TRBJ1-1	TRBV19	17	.	CASSPPSVGFMNTEAFF	TGTGCCAGTAGTCCCCCGTCGGTCGGGTTCATGAACACTGAAGCTTTCTTT
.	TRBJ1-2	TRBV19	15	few	CASSITTVTNYGYTF	TGTGCCAGTAGTATCACGACGGTGACTAACTATGGCTACACCTTC